This T cell receptor beta chain was captured in a study of T cell repertoires in cytomegalovirus infection. Overall study context: Public signatures in TCR beta pointed to CMV infection and matching HLA type.

Ten or more counts support this clonotype. The antigen is not known. General study points: What dominated the ex vivo response were HLA-C-restricted CMV-specific TCR beta clonotypes.

TCRdb reprocessed the reads with MiXCR, giving one entry per CDR3 protein. The repertoire holds about 460,000 distinct CDR3 sequences, with around 11% as singletons. Between the trimmed V and J ends, which lost 0 bases and 1 base, there was a span of 13 bases. The length of the CDR3 is 16 residues. CDR1 and CDR2 from the germline V gene are LGHNA and YNFKEQ. The rearrangement links TRBV4-2 to TRBJ2-7, with unresolved D. The sequenced material came from PBMCs. This sequence was found in a human donor in good health (CMV status not recorded). Some clones in this sample may be carry-over from other donors' samples. CDR3 sequence: CASSQDLAALSYEQYF. CDR3 DNA: TGTGCCAGCAGCCAAGATTTAGCTGCCCTTTCCTACGAGCAGTACTTC.